This T cell receptor beta chain was obtained from a study of low-dose radiotherapy and immunotherapy resistance in tumors (dated 2022 in TCRdb). In terms of the full investigation: In Cohort 1, 0.5 Gy per fraction was delivered every 2 weeks, and a total PTV dose of 6.5 Gy was prescribed. Cohort 2 received 1 Gy per fraction every two weeks, with a total of 13 Gy over 26 weeks. Patients were given nivolumab as a 240 mg flat dose every two weeks and ipilimumab at 1 mg/kg every six weeks, with both drugs delivered intravenously. Intravenous cyclophosphamide at 200 mg/m2 was administered every two weeks, one day ahead of each radiation and immunotherapy administration. Starting on cycle 1 day 1, patients took 300 mg of aspirin by mouth once daily for four cycles. The trial did not randomize participants into treatment groups. Eight patients were included in the translational analysis, namely three from the first dose cohort plus the first five from the second dose cohort.

The CDR3 measures 12 amino acids from cysteine to phenylalanine. The read is trimmed to its CDR3 DNA, 36 bases read in frame from base 1. Based on the germline V gene (reference sequence), the CDR1 and CDR2 sequences are GTSNPN and SVGIG. V is reduced by 0 bases and J by 6 bases, leaving a spacing of 9 bases between them. The donors came from RACIN, which was a single-arm phase I dose-escalation trial that paired nivolumab and ipilimumab with aspirin, low-dose cyclophosphamide and low-dose radiotherapy. Patients with advanced, TIL-negative solid tumors were considered eligible. Superscript III and a set of TRAV- and TRBV-specific primers were used to synthesize first-strand cDNA, so that both TCRalpha and TCRbeta chains were covered. A roughly 18-cycle PCR with Phusion amplified the TCRs, pairing a constant-region primer with the adapter that was attached to the V primers. Isolated mRNA was amplified with the MessageAmp II aRNA Amplification Kit, using a roughly 15-hour in vitro transcription at 37°C. mRNA for TCR sequencing was isolated with the Dynabeads mRNA DIRECT Purification Kit. Indexed Illumina adapters were added in a second Phusion PCR of around 25 cycles, after which AMPure XP beads were used to purify the products. On the study's bioinformatics: Custom Perl scripts pooled TCR sequences encoding the same protein, removed out-of-frame sequences and computed each clonotype's abundance. Any TCR sequence backed by just one read was left out of the analysis. The metrics used to describe the repertoires included Shannon entropy, Gini index, clonality, richness, and the frequency of TCRs shared between repertoires. TCRdb ran its own pipeline on the public reads, namely fastp trimming at Q25 and MiXCR clone calling, and kept in-frame beta chains. Rows with one shared CDR3 protein collapse into an entry with the most common genes and DNA. The V and J calls and clone size come from TCRdb's table, not from the authors' own analysis. The sample contains around 10,000 distinct CDR3 sequences, more than 65% of them found a single time. The ten largest clones take up approximately 6.8% of the sample.

Of note for this clonotype: Which antigen it targets is not known. Base qualities are missing; no much larger clone stands one base away.

The clonotype comes from a human donor with advanced metastatic prostate, ovarian, gallbladder or colorectal cancer (not recorded which). This table probably holds off-target reads from a library built for another chain. The rearrangement combines TRBV30 with TRBJ2-7; a confident D gene designation cannot be given. The CDR3 region has the sequence CAWSVGPSEQYF. DNA sequence: TGTGCCTGGAGTGTAGGGCCCTCCGAGCAGTACTTC.